Listed here are 28 T cell receptor beta chains from one sample, sequenced in a study of blood T cell repertoires in COVID-19. The protocol was immunoSEQ multiplex PCR, while the TCRdb copy is restricted to in-frame clones and leaves out a portion. This table has about 170,000 clones, more than 75% appearing once. The specimen was PBMCs or T cells enriched from blood (not recorded which). These receptors were obtained from a woman aged 50 to 60 who had recovered from COVID-19.

The rearrangement joins TRBV27 to TRBJ2-1; unclear D gene. This CDR3 is built from 16 residues. Trimming took off 2 bases at V and 15 bases at J, with 26 bases between the two ends. CDR1 and CDR2 (germline): MNHEY, SMNVEV (reference sequence). DNA for the CDR3: TGTGCCAGCAGTTTAAATTACCCTACCACCGGTCGGTTTATGTTCTTC. It encodes CASSLNYPTTGRFMFF.

V and J are TRBV19 and TRBJ1-2; tentative D call: TRBD1 (5 bases). The CDR3 is 11 residues long. Germline values: CDR1 LNHDA, CDR2 SQIVND (reference sequence). V lost 8 bases to trimming and J lost 8 bases, with 12 bases between them. CDR3 sequence: CASRNAGGYTF. CDR3 DNA: TGTGCCAGTCGCAACGCAGGGGGCTACACCTTC.

CDR3 bases: TGTGCCTGGAGTGTTTTTAGGAGCCCAGGAGGGACTGAAGCTTTCTTT. This sequence encodes CAWSVFRSPGGTEAFF. The chain joins TRBV30 to TRBJ1-1; D unresolved. Trimming removed 0 bases from V and 5 bases from J, with 19 bases in between. This CDR3 is 16 amino acids long. Germline V CDR1 and CDR2: GTSNPN, SVGIG (reference sequence).

This chain connects TRBV6-5 to TRBJ1-6, with D tentatively TRBD1 (5 bases). Germline loops: CDR1 MNHEY, CDR2 SVGAGI. The CDR3 extends over 12 amino acids. Trimming removed 6 bases at V and 14 bases at J, with 14 bases between. The CDR3 DNA sequence: TGTGCCAGCAGGGTACCAGGGTCCTCCCTCCACTTT. This codes for CASRVPGSSLHF.

The chain combines TRBV28 with TRBJ2-3; 7 nucleotides agree with TRBD2. This CDR3 has 16 residues. Trimming took 5 bases from V and 4 from J; bases not matched to a gene: 12. Germline V lookup: CDR1 MDHEN, CDR2 SYDVKM. The CDR3 is CASSRGGPRGSDTQYF. The CDR3 region has the DNA TGTGCCAGCAGTAGGGGAGGGCCAAGGGGATCAGATACGCAGTATTTT.

J is TRBJ1-1 and V is TRBV5-1, with a possible D match to TRBD1 (6 bases). The CDR3 is 15 amino acids. V was shortened by 4 bases and J by 1 base, with 14 bases between the two germline ends. Germline V gives CDR1 SGHRS, CDR2 YFSETQ. CDR3 residues: CASSPETGKNTEAFF. The DNA of the CDR3 is TGCGCCAGCAGCCCGGAGACAGGCAAGAACACTGAAGCTTTCTTT.

The chain's CDR3 is CASSPTEEGNSPLHF. The CDR3 nucleotides are TGTGCCAGCAGCCCGACCGAGGAGGGAAATTCACCCCTCCACTTT. The chain employs TRBV6-5 and TRBJ1-6, with D unclear. From germline, CDR1 is MNHEY and CDR2 SVGAGI. This CDR3 spans 15 amino acids. With 6 bases removed from V and 7 bases from J, the gap between germline ends came to 16 bases.

This sequence joins TRBV10-2 and TRBJ2-1, with a tentative D call TRBD2 (5 bases). The CDR3 is made up of 12 amino acids. Germline V gene sequence: CDR1 WSHSY, CDR2 SAAADI. V was shortened by 7 bases and J by 9 bases, with 13 bases between the two germline ends. Here the CDR3 DNA reads TGCGCCAGCACCCCGGGAACCGGTGAGCAGTTCTTC. Translated: CASTPGTGEQFF.

This sequence joins TRBV6-5 and TRBJ2-5; 8 bases map to TRBD1. This CDR3 is 13 amino acids long. Germline V gene lookup returns CDR1 MNHEY and CDR2 SVGAGI. The V gene end was trimmed by 5 bases and the J gene end by 4 bases; junction bases not matched to a gene: 3. As DNA, the CDR3 is TGTGCCAGCAGTCCGGACAGGGCAGAGACCCAGTACTTC. Protein: CASSPDRAETQYF.

The rearrangement links TRBV28 to TRBJ1-5; the D gene is possibly TRBD1 (5 bases). V lost 1 base and J lost 5, with 9 bases in between. Germline CDR1 is MDHEN and CDR2 is SYDVKM. The length of the CDR3 is 14 residues. CDR3 DNA sequence: TGTGCCAGCAGTTTATTTCGGGGGGATCAGCCCCAGCATTTT. This gives the protein CASSLFRGDQPQHF.

The chain carries TRBV29-1 and TRBJ1-2, with 9 nucleotides matching TRBD1. The CDR3 is 15 residues long. After removal of 1 base from V and 3 bases from J, the junction contained 6 bases not matched to a gene. The V gene's germline CDR1 is SQVTM and CDR2 ANQGSEA. DNA of the CDR3: TGCAGCGTTGAAGGGCGGGGACAGGGATACTATGGCTACACCTTC. This sequence encodes CSVEGRGQGYYGYTF.

V gene TRBV7-9 combines with J gene TRBJ1-1; TRBD1 aligns across 7 bases. V shed 3 bases, J shed 7 bases, and the junction held 8 bases outside the gene matches. The CDR3 sequence is 14 residues long. From germline, CDR1 is SEHNR and CDR2 FQNEAQ (reference sequence). The CDR3 DNA sequence: TGTGCCAGCAGCTTCACAGGGGTATTGGGTGAAGCTTTCTTT. The encoded protein is CASSFTGVLGEAFF.

J is TRBJ1-5 and V is TRBV7-9, with D possibly being TRBD1 (5 bases). V was shortened by 1 base and J by 5 bases, with 9 bases between the two germline ends. Germline CDR1 is SEHNR and CDR2 is FQNEAQ (reference sequence). The CDR3 runs to 14 residues. The DNA for the CDR3 is TGTGCCAGCAGCTTAGTAGGAGGGGATCAGCCCCAGCATTTT. Residues: CASSLVGGDQPQHF.

The CDR3 protein is CASSQFGANYGYTF. The CDR3 bases are TGTGCCAGCAGCCAATTTGGAGCAAACTATGGCTACACCTTC. This sequence joins TRBV3-1 (or the pseudogene TRBV3-2) and TRBJ1-2; D gene unclear. Germline CDR1 is LGHDT and CDR2 is YNNKEL (reference sequence). V was shortened by 2 bases and J by 2 bases, with 9 bases between the two germline ends. The CDR3 sequence is 14 residues long.

The genes are TRBV9 and TRBJ2-3; maybe TRBD1 (6 bases). V gave up 2 bases and J gave up 4 bases, with 11 bases separating them. The CDR3 is made up of 14 amino acids. Per the germline V gene, CDR1 is SGDLS and CDR2 is YYNGEE. This CDR3 reads CASSVSTGADTQYF. The DNA of the CDR3 is TGTGCCAGCAGCGTGTCGACAGGCGCAGATACGCAGTATTTT. Together with reference TRBV9 and TRBJ2-3, the CDR3 gives the full variable domain: DSGVTQTPKHLITATGQRVTLRCSPRSGDLSVYWYQQSLDQGLQFLIQYYNGEERAKGNILERFSAQQFPDLHSELNLSSLELGDSALYFCASSVSTGADTQYFGPGTRLTVL.

V and J are TRBV15 and TRBJ1-2; 7 nucleotides agree with TRBD1. This CDR3 has 16 amino acids. The germline CDR1 and CDR2 sequences are LNHNV and YYDKDF (reference sequence). The ends lost 3 bases at V and 2 bases at J; junction bases unmatched: 9. DNA for the CDR3: TGTGCCACCAGCAGGGCCGGGACAGAAGGGAACTATGGCTACACCTTC. Residues: CATSRAGTEGNYGYTF. The full variable domain, its missing parts supplied by reference TRBV15 and TRBJ1-2, is DAMVIQNPRYQVTQFGKPVTLSCSQTLNHNVMYWYQQKSSQAPKLLFHYYDKDFNNEADTPDNFQSRRPNTSFCFLDIRSPGLGDTAMYLCATSRAGTEGNYGYTFGSGTRLTVV.

This chain uses TRBV18 with TRBJ2-2; D not certain. Germline CDR1 reads KGHSH; CDR2 reads LQKENI. Between the trimmed V and J ends, which lost 6 bases and 2 bases, there was a span of 7 bases. CDR3 length equals 13 residues. In DNA, the CDR3 is TGTGCCAGCTCTCACTTCAACACCGGGGAGCTGTTTTTT. Translated, it gives CASSHFNTGELFF.

The chain uses TRBV7-9 and TRBJ2-2; D is ambiguous. V was clipped by 7 bases and J by 2 bases, with 14 bases between them. The CDR3 length is 15 residues. Germline CDR1 SEHNR, CDR2 FQNEAQ (reference sequence). CDR3 sequence: CASTPLGINTGELFF. Here the CDR3 DNA reads TGTGCCAGCACCCCCCTCGGTATCAACACCGGGGAGCTGTTTTTT. The variable domain in full, with the rest retrieved from reference TRBV7-9 and TRBJ2-2, is DTGVSQNPRHKITKRGQNVTFRCDPISEHNRLYWYRQTLGQGPEFLTYFQNEAQLEKSRLLSDRFSAERPKGSFSTLEIQRTEQGDSAMYLCASTPLGINTGELFFGEGSRLTVL.

The chain has TRBV18 and TRBJ2-2; 8 bases are shared with TRBD2. From germline, CDR1 is KGHSH and CDR2 LQKENI. There are 16 residues in the CDR3. The J segment lost 7 bases and the V segment lost 3 bases, leaving 10 bases of the junction unmatched. CDR3 region: CASSPIESGSIGELFF. CDR3 bases: TGTGCCAGCTCACCGATCGAAAGCGGGAGTATCGGGGAGCTGTTTTTT.

This chain joins TRBV18 and TRBJ2-1, with D possibly being TRBD2 (7 bases). CDR1 KGHSH and CDR2 LQKENI come from the germline V gene. Trimming took off 0 bases at V and 1 base at J, with 13 bases between the two ends. The CDR3 extends over 17 amino acids. The CDR3 sequence is CASSPPGGDISYNEQFF. The CDR3 bases are TGTGCCAGCTCACCACCGGGGGGGGACATTTCCTACAATGAGCAGTTCTTC.

This chain connects TRBV27 to TRBJ2-7; TRBD1 matches at 9 bases. The J segment lost 5 bases and the V segment lost 10 bases, leaving 15 bases of the junction unmatched. This CDR3 has 15 amino acids. Germline V gives CDR1 MNHEY, CDR2 SMNVEV (reference sequence). CDR3 region: CATKGYGDRVNEQYF. Written as DNA, the CDR3 is TGTGCCACCAAGGGATATGGGGACAGGGTAAACGAGCAGTACTTC.

Only one count was recorded for this clone. The chain employs TRBV7-3 and TRBJ2-7, with 7 bases that match TRBD2. The V segment lost 5 bases and the J segment 0 bases; nucleotides outside the gene matches: 7. The CDR3 loop spans 15 amino acids. CDR1 and CDR2 from the germline V gene are SGHTA and FQGTGA. The CDR3 is CASSPSGKLSYEQYF. DNA for the CDR3: TGTGCCAGCAGCCCGAGCGGGAAACTCTCCTACGAGCAGTACTTC.

The genes are TRBV5-4 and TRBJ2-5, with D possibly matching TRBD2 (6 bases). V gave up 0 bases and J gave up 5 bases, with 14 bases separating them. The CDR3 extends over 15 amino acids. Germline-derived CDR1 and CDR2 are SGHNT and YYREEE (reference sequence). CDR3 sequence: CASSLVSAGRETQYF. CDR3 DNA sequence: TGTGCCAGCAGCTTGGTATCAGCGGGCCGGGAGACCCAGTACTTC.

The chain carries TRBV11-2 and TRBJ2-5; 8 bases fit TRBD2. J gave up 7 bases and V 5 bases, and 9 bases lay outside the gene matches. The germline gives CDR1 SGHAT, CDR2 FQNNGV. The CDR3 is made up of 14 amino acids. The CDR3 DNA reads as TGTGCCAGCAGCCTTAGCGGGGCCGGGGGGACCCAGTACTTC. This codes for CASSLSGAGGTQYF.

This clone appeared a single time. The V gene is TRBV29-1, the J gene TRBJ1-5, with 11 bases that match TRBD1. The germline V gene has CDR1 SQVTM and CDR2 ANQGSEA. The ends lost 3 bases at V and 4 bases at J; junction bases unmatched: 2. The CDR3 has 14 amino acids. CDR3 residues: CSVEGTGGNQPQHF. Here the CDR3 DNA reads TGCAGCGTTGAGGGGACAGGGGGGAATCAGCCCCAGCATTTT.

V gene TRBV7-8 combines with J gene TRBJ1-2; the D is unclear. CDR1 SGHVS and CDR2 FQNEAQ come from the germline V gene. This CDR3 is 15 amino acids long. Trimming cost V 3 bases and J 3 bases, with 14 bases left between them. The CDR3 nucleotides are TGTGCCAGCAGCTTCGGAGGTAATAAGGACTATGGCTACACCTTC. This gives the protein CASSFGGNKDYGYTF.

The gene calls are TRBV12-3 or TRBV12-4 and TRBJ2-3; D gene uncertain. The length of the CDR3 is 13 residues. Trimming shortened V by 3 bases and J by 2 bases, and 6 bases separated the two germline ends. As DNA, the CDR3 is TGTGCCAGCAGTTTGGCTCTCACAGATACGCAGTATTTT. Residues: CASSLALTDTQYF.

The genes are TRBV29-1 and TRBJ1-3; D is unresolved. Per the germline V gene, CDR1 is SQVTM and CDR2 is ANQGSEA. Trimming took off 5 bases at V and 0 bases at J, with 8 bases between the two ends. CDR3 size: 13 residues. The CDR3 reads CSVWENSGNTIYF. The CDR3, as DNA: TGCAGCGTTTGGGAGAACTCTGGAAACACCATATATTTT.